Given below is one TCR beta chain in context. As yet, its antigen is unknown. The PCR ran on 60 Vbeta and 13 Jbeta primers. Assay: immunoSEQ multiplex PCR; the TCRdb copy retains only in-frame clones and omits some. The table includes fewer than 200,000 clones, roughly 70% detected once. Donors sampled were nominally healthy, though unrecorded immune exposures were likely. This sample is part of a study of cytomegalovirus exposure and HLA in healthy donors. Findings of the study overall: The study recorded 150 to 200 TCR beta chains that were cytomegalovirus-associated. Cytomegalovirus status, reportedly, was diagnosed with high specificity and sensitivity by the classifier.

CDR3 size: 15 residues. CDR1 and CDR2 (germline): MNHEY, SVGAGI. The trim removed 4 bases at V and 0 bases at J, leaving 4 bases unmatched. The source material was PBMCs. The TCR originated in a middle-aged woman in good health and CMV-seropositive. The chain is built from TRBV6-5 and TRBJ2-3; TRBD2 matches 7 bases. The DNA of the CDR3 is TGTGCCAGCAGTTCTGAGGGAGGGAGCACAGATACGCAGTATTTT. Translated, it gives CASSSEGGSTDTQYF.